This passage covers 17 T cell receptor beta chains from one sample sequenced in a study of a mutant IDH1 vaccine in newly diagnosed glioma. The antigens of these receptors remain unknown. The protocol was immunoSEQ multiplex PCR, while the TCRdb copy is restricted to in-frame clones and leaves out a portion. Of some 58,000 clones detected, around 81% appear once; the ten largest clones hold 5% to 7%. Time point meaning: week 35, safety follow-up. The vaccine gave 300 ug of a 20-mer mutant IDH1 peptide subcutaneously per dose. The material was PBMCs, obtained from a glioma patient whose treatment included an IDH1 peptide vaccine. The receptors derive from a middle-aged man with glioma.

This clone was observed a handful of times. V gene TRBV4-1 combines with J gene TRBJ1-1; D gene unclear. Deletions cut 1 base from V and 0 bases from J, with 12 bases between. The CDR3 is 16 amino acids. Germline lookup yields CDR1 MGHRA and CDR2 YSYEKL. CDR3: CASSQVVPLMNTEAFF. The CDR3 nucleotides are TGCGCCAGCAGCCAAGTTGTGCCCCTCATGAACACTGAAGCTTTCTTT.

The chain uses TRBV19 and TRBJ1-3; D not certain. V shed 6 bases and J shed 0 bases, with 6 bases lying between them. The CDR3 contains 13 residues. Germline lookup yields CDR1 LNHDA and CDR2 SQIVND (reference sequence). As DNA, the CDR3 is TGTGCCAGTAGACGGGACTCTGGAAACACCATATATTTT. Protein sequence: CASRRDSGNTIYF.

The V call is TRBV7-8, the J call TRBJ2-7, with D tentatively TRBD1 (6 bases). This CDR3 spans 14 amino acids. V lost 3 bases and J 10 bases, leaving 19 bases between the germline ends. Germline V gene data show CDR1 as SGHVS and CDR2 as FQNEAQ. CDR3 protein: CASSFQRLQGNQYF. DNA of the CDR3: TGTGCCAGCAGCTTCCAGCGACTACAGGGAAATCAGTACTTC.

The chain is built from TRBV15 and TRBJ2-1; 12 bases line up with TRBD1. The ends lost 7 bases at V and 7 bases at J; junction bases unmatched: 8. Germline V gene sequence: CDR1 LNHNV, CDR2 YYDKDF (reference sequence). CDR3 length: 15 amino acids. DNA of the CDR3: TGTGCCACCATACCGGGACAGGGGGCAACTAATGAGCAGTTCTTC. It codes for CATIPGQGATNEQFF.

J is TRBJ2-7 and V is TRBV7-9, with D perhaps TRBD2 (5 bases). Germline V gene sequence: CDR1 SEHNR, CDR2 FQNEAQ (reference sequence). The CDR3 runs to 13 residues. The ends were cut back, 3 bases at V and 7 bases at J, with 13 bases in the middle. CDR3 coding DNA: TGTGCCAGCAGCTTTGCCAAGCCGGGGGAGCAGTACTTC. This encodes CASSFAKPGEQYF.

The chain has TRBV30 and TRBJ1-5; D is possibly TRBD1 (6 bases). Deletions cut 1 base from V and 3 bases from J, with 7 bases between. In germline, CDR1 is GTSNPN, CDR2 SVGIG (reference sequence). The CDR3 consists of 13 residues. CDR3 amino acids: CAWSGQVNQPQHF. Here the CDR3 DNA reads TGTGCCTGGAGTGGACAGGTCAATCAGCCCCAGCATTTT.

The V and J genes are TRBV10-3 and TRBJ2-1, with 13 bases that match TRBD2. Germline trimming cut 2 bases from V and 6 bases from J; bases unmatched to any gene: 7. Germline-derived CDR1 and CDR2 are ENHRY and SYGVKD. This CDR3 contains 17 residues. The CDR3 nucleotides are TGTGCCATCAGTGAGCCCAGACTAGCGGGAGGAGGCAATGAGCAGTTCTTC. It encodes CAISEPRLAGGGNEQFF.

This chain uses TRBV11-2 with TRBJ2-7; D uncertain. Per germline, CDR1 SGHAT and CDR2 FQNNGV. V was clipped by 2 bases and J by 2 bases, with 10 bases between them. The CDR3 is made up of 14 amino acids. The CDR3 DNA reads TGTGCCAGCAGCTTATCCCCTGGGGCCTACGAGCAGTACTTC. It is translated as CASSLSPGAYEQYF.

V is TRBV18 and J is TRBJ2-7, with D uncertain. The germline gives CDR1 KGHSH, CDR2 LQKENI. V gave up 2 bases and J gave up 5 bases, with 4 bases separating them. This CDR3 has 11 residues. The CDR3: CASSPEDEQYF. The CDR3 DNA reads TGTGCCAGCTCACCAGAGGACGAGCAGTACTTC.

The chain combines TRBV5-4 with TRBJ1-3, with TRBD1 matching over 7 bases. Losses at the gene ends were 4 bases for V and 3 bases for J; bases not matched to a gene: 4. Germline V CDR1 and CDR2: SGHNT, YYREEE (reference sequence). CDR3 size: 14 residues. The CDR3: CASSRDRGGNTIYF. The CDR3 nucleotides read TGTGCCAGCAGCCGGGACAGAGGTGGAAACACCATATATTTT.

This chain's CDR3 is CASSARRDQPQHF. In nucleotides, the CDR3 is TGTGCCAGCAGCGCACGCAGGGATCAGCCCCAGCATTTT. The V call is TRBV4-2, the J call TRBJ1-5; D may be TRBD1 (5 bases). The germline gives CDR1 LGHNA, CDR2 YNFKEQ. The CDR3 loop spans 13 amino acids. Trimming removed 5 bases at V and 5 bases at J, with 10 bases between.

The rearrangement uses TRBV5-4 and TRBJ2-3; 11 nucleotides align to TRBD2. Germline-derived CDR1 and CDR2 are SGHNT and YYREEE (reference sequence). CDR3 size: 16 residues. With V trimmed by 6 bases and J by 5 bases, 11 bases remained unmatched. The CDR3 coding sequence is TGTGCCAGCACCGACCCCGATAGCGGGAGGGAAGATACGCAGTATTTT. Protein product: CASTDPDSGREDTQYF. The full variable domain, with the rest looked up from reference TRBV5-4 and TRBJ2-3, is ETGVTQSPTHLIKTRGQQVTLRCSSQSGHNTVSWYQQALGQGPQFIFQYYREEENGRGNFPPRFSGLQFPNYSSELNVNALELDDSALYLCASTDPDSGREDTQYFGPGTRLTVL.

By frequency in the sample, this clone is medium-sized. The DNA for the CDR3 is TGTGCCAGCAGTTTACAATCCTACGAGCAGTACTTC. As protein: CASSLQSYEQYF. The rearrangement uses TRBV7-9 and TRBJ2-7; D is ambiguous. Between the trimmed V and J ends, which lost 6 bases and 1 base, there was a span of 7 bases. Germline V gene lookup returns CDR1 SEHNR and CDR2 FQNEAQ (reference sequence). This CDR3 comprises 12 residues. The full variable domain, in which reference TRBV7-9 and TRBJ2-7 provide the parts outside the CDR3, is DTGVSQNPRHKITKRGQNVTFRCDPISEHNRLYWYRQTLGQGPEFLTYFQNEAQLEKSRLLSDRFSAERPKGSFSTLEIQRTEQGDSAMYLCASSLQSYEQYFGPGTRLTVT.

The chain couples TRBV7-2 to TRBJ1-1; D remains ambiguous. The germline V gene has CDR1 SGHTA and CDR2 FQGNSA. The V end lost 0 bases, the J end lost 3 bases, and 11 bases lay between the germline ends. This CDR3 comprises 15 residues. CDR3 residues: CASSLAARGDTEAFF. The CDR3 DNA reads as TGTGCCAGCAGCTTAGCGGCCCGTGGGGACACTGAAGCTTTCTTT.

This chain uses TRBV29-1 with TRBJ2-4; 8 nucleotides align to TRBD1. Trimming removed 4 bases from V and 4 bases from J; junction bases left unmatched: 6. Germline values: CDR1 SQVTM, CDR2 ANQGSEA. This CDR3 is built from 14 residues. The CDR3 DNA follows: TGCAGCGTTGGAACAGGGGGAAAAAAAAACATTCAGTACTTC. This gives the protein CSVGTGGKKNIQYF.

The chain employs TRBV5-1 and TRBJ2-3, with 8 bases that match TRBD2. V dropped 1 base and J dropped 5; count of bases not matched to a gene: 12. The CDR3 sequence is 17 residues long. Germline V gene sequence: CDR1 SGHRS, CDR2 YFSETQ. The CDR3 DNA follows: TGCGCCAGCAGCTTGCGGACTAGCTATTTCCCGCAAGATACGCAGTATTTT. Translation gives CASSLRTSYFPQDTQYF. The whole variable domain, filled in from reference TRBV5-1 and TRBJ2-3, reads KAGVTQTPRYLIKTRGQQVTLSCSPISGHRSVSWYQQTPGQGLQFLFEYFSETQRNKGNFPGRFSGRQFSNSRSEMNVSTLELGDSALYLCASSLRTSYFPQDTQYFGPGTRLTVL.

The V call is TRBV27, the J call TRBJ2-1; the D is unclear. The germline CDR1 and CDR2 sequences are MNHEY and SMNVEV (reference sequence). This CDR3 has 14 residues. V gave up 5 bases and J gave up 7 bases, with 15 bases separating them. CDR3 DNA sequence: TGTGCCAGCAGTCCGTGGCAGAACCGAAATGAGCAGTTCTTC. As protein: CASSPWQNRNEQFF.